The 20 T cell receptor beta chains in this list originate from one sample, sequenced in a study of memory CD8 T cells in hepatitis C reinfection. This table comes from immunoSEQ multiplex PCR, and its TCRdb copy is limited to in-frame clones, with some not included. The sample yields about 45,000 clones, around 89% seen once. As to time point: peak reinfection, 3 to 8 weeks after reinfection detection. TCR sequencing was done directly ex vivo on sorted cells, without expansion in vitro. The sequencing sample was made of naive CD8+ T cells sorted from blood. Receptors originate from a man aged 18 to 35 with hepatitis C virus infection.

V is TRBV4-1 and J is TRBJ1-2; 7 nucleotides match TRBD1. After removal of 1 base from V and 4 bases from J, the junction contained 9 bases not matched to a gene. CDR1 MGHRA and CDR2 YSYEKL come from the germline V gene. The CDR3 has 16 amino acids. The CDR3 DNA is TGCGCCAGCAGCCAAGGGAGACAGGGTTACGGCTATGGCTACACCTTC. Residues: CASSQGRQGYGYGYTF.

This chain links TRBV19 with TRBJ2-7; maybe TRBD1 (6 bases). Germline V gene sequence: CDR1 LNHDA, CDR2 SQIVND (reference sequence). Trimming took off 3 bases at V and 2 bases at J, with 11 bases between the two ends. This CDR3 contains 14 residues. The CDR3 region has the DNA TGTGCCAGTAGTATGACGGACAGTACCTACGAGCAGTACTTC. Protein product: CASSMTDSTYEQYF.

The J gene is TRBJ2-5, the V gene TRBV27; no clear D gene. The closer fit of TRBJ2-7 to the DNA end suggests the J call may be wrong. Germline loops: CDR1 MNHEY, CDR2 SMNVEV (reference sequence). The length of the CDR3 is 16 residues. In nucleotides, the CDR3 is TGTGCCAGCAGTCCCTTGACTGTCAACCCGACCTACGAGCAGTACTTC. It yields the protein CASSPLTVNPTYEQYF.

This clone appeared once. CDR3 in DNA: TGTGCCAGCAGTTACTACGGGGTAGGGTACGAGCAGTACGTC. Translating gives CASSYYGVGYEQYV. This chain links TRBV6-6 with TRBJ2-7; D is possibly TRBD2 (5 bases). Germline CDR1 is MNHNY and CDR2 is SVGAGI (reference sequence). Trimming shortened V by 1 base and J by 4 bases, and 11 bases separated the two germline ends. This CDR3 is 14 amino acids long.

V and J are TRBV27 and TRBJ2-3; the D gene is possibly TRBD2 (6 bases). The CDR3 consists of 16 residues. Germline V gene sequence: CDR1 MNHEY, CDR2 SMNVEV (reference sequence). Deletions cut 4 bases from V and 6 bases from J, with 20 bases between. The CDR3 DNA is TGTGCCAGCAGTTATCTTAGTGGAGGGGTTCTCGATACGCAGTATTTT. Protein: CASSYLSGGVLDTQYF.

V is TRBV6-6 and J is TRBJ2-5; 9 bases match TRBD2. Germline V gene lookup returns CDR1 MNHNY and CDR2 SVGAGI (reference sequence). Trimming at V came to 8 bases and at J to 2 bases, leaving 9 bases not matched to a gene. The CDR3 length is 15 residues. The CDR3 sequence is CASGLAGEVQETQYF. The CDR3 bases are TGTGCCAGCGGGTTAGCGGGGGAAGTTCAAGAGACCCAGTACTTC.

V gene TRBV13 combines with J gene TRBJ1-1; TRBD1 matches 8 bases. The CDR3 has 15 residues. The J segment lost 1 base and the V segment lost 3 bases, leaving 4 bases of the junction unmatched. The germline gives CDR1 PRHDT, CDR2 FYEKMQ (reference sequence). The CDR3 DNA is TGTGCCAGCAGCTTCTCGACAGGGGCGAACACTGAAGCTTTCTTT. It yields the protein CASSFSTGANTEAFF.

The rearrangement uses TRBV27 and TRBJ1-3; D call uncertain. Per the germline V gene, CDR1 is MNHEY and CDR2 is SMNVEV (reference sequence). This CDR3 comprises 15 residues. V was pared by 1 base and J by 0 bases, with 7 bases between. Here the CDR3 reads CASSLYGSSGNTIYF. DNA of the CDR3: TGTGCCAGCAGTTTATACGGGAGCTCTGGAAACACCATATATTTT.

The CDR3 is CASRLRLAGGVRGTQYF. In DNA, the CDR3 is TGCGCCAGCAGACTACGACTAGCGGGAGGGGTCCGGGGGACCCAGTACTTC. The chain uses TRBV4-1 and TRBJ2-5, with 14 bases identical to TRBD2. The CDR3 is 17 amino acids. Per the germline V gene, CDR1 is MGHRA and CDR2 is YSYEKL. The trim removed 6 bases at V and 7 bases at J, leaving 13 bases unmatched.

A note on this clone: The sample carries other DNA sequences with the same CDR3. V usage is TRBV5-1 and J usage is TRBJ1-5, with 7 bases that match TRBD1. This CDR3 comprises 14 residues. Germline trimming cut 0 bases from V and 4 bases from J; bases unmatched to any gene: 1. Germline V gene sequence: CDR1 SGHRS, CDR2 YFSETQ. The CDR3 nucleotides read TGCGCCAGCAGCTTGGCAGGGGGGAATCAGCCCCAGCATTTT. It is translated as CASSLAGGNQPQHF.

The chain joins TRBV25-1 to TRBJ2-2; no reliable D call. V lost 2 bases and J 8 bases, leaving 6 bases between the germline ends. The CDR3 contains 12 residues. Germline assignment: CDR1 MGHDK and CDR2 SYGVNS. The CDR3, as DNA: TGTGCCAGCAGTGAAGGCAATGGGGAGCTGTTTTTT. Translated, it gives CASSEGNGELFF.

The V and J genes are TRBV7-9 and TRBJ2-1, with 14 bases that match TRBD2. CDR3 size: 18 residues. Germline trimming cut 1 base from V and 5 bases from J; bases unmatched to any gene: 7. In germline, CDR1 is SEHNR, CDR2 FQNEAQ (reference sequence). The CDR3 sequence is CASSLEGLAGEGDNEQFF. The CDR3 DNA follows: TGTGCCAGCAGCTTAGAGGGACTAGCGGGAGAGGGGGACAATGAGCAGTTCTTC.

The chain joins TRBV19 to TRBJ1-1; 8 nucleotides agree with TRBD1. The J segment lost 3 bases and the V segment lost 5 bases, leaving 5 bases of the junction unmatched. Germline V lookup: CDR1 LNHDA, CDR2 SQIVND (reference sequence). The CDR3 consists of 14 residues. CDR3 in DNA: TGTGCCAGTAGTCCCCAGGGGGCCTACACTGAAGCTTTCTTT. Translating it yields CASSPQGAYTEAFF.

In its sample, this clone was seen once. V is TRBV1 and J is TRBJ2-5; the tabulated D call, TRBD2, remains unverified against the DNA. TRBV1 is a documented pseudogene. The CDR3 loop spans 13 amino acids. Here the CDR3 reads CTSSQPDQETQYF. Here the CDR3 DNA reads TGCACCAGCAGCCAACCGGACCAAGAGACCCAGTACTTC.

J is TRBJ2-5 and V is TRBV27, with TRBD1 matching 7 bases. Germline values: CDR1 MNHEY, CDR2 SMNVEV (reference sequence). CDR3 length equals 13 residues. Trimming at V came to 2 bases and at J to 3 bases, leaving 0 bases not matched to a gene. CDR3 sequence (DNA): TGTGCCAGCAGTTTAGGGACAGAAGAGACCCAGTACTTC. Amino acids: CASSLGTEETQYF.

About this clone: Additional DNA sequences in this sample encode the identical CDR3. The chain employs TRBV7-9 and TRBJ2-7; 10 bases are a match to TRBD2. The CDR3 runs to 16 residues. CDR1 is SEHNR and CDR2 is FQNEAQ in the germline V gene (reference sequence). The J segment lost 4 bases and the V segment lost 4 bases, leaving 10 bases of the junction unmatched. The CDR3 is CASSSSRSGRNYEQYF. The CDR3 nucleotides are TGTGCCAGCAGCTCCTCCCGTAGCGGGAGGAATTACGAGCAGTACTTC.

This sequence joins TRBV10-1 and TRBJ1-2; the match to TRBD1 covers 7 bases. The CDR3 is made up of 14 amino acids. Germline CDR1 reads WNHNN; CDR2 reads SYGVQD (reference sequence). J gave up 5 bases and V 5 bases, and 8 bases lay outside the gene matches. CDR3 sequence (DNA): TGCGCCAGCAGTCCAGCCGGGACAGCTTATGGCTACACCTTC. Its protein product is CASSPAGTAYGYTF.

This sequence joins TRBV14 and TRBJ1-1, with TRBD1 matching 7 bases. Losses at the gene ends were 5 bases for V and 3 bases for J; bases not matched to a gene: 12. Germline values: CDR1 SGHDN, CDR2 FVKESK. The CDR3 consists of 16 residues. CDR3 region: CASSLWIRGADTEAFF. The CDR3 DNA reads TGTGCCAGCAGCTTATGGATCAGGGGGGCGGACACTGAAGCTTTCTTT.

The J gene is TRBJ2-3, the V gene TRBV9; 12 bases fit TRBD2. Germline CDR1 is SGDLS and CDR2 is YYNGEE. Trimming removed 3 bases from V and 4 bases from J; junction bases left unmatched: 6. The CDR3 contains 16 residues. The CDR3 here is CASSGTSGIFADTQYF. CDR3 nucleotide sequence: TGTGCCAGCAGCGGGACTAGCGGGATTTTTGCAGATACGCAGTATTTT.

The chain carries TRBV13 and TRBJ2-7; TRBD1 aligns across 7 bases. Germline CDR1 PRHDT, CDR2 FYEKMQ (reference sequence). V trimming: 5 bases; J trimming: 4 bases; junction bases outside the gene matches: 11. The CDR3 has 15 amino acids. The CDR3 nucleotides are TGTGCCAGCAGCCGCACGACAGGGAGAACTTACGAGCAGTACTTC. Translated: CASSRTTGRTYEQYF.